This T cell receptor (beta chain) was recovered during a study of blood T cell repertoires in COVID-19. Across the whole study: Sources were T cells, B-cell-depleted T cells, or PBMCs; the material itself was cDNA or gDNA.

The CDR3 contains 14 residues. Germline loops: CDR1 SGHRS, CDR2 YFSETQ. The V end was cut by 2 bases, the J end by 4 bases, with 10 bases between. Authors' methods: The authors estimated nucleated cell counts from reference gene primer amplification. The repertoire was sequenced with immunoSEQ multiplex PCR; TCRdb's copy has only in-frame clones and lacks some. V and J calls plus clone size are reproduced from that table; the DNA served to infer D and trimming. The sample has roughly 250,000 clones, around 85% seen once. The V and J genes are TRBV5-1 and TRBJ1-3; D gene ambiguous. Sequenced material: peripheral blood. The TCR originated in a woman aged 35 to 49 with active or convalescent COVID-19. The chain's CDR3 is CASSLPGYGNTIYF. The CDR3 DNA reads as TGCGCCAGCAGCTTACCCGGGTACGGAAACACCATATATTTT.